There are many counts of the clone carrying this TCR beta chain. Its specificity is unknown. This specimen comes from a study of T-cell reconstitution after alpha-beta-depleted transplantation in children. The CDR3 loop spans 13 amino acids. After removal of 6 bases from V and 3 bases from J, the junction contained 7 bases not matched to a gene. Germline loops: CDR1 DFQATT, CDR2 SNEGSKA (reference sequence). Study-level results: The origin of high day-60 TCRbeta diversity in some patients lay in surviving recipient T cells and thymic progenitors.

TCRbeta library construction was performed incorporating unique molecular identifiers. TCRdb redid the calling of the PCR reads with MiXCR, one entry per CDR3 protein. The table includes 150,000 to 200,000 distinct CDR3 sequences, roughly 11% detected once. The gene calls are TRBV20-1 and TRBJ1-1; 7 nucleotides match TRBD1. The TCR comes from a boy younger than 10 with acute myeloid leukemia, due to receive a stem cell transplant. The sequenced sample was PBMCs, obtained before TCRalphabeta/CD19-depleted stem cell transplant. CDR3 region: CSAPGQRDTEAFF. The CDR3 nucleotides are TGCAGTGCACCGGGACAGAGGGACACTGAAGCTTTCTTT.